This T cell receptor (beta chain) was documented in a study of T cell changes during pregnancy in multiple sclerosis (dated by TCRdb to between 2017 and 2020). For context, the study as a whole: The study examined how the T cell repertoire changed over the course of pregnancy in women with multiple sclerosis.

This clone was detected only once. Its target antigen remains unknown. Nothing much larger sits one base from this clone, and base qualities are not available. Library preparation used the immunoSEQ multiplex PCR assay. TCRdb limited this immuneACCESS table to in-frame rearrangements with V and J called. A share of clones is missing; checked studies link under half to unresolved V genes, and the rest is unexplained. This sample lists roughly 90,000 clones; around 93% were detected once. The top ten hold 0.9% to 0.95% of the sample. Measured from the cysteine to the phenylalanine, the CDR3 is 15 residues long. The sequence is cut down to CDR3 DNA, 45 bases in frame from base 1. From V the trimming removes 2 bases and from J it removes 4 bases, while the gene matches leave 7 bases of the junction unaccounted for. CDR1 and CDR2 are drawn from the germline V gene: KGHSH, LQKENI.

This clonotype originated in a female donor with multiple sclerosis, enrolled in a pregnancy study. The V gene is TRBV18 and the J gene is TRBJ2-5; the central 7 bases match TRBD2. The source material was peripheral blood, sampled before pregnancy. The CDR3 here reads CASSPTGGGGETQYF. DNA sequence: TGTGCCAGCTCACCAACGGGAGGCGGGGGAGAGACCCAGTACTTC.